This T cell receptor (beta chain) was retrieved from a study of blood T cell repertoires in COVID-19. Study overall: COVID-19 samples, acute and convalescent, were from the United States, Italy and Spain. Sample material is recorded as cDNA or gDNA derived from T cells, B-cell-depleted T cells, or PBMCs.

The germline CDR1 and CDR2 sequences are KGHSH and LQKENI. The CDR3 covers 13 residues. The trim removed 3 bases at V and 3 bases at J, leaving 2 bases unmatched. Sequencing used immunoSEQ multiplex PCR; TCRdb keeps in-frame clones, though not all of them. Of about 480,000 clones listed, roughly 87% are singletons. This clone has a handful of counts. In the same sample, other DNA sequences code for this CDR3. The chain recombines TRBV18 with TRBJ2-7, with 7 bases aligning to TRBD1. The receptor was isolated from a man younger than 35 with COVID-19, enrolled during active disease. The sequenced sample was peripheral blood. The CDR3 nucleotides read TGTGCCAGCTCACCCGGGACAGACTACGAGCAGTACTTC. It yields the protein CASSPGTDYEQYF.